This T cell receptor beta chain stems from a study of blood T cell repertoires in COVID-19. Study-level information: Whether acute or convalescent, the COVID-19 samples came from the United States, Italy and Spain. PBMCs, B-cell-depleted T cells, or T cells provided the cDNA or gDNA that made up the material.

The V and J ends lost 0 bases and 5 bases respectively, with 4 bases between them. The CDR3 length is 13 residues. CDR1 LGHNA and CDR2 YSLEER come from the germline V gene. Per the original methods: Amplification of reference gene primers was used by the study to estimate nucleated cell counts. Clones were sequenced by immunoSEQ multiplex PCR, and TCRdb holds only the in-frame ones, with some missing. The DNA was the basis for D and trimming; V, J and clone size are from that table. The sample includes 90,000 or so clones, 86% seen only once; the top ten take under 8.5%. The chain employs TRBV4-3 and TRBJ2-2; the D is unclear. Source material: peripheral blood. The sequence derives from a man in his forties or fifties with active COVID-19. The CDR3 spells CASSQDRTGELFF. CDR3 DNA: TGCGCCAGCAGCCAAGACAGAACCGGGGAGCTGTTTTTT.